This T cell receptor (beta chain) was recovered during a study of PD-1 blockade in classical Hodgkin lymphoma. In the study overall: Once every 2 weeks, patients received intravenous nivolumab at 3 mg/kg.

The V end lost 0 bases, the J end lost 7 bases, and 3 bases lay between the germline ends. There are 12 residues in the CDR3. The germline V gene has CDR1 SEHNR and CDR2 FQNEAQ (reference sequence). Exposure to brentuximab vedotin varied, and each patient had relapsed following autologous stem cell transplantation. Assay: immunoSEQ multiplex PCR; the TCRdb copy retains only in-frame clones and omits some. The table has more than 140,000 clones, 78% seen once. The J gene is TRBJ2-2, the V gene TRBV7-9, with D uncertain. The sequencing used peripheral blood mononuclear cells (PBMCs), collected before the second cycle of nivolumab. The TCR sequence derives from a human donor with classical Hodgkin lymphoma. The CDR3 region has the DNA TGTGCCAGCAGCTTAGCGCTCGGGGAGCTGTTTTTT. Its protein product is CASSLALGELFF.